This is a list of T cell receptor beta chains from one sample in a study of early T cells in non-severe SARS-CoV-2 infection. From the 5' RACE reads, TCRdb called clonotypes with MiXCR, one entry per CDR3 protein. The repertoire holds 80,000 or so distinct CDR3 sequences, with around 6% as singletons. Sequenced material: whole blood. The source of these receptors is an adult who was a healthcare worker with PCR-confirmed SARS-CoV-2 infection or an uninfected control (not recorded which). Each CDR3 is given with its conserved first and last residue. D genes are given only for firm matches. Size is stated for part of the rows, as once, few or many counts, or as a class when the clone is expanded.

D	size	V	J	CDR3	DNA
TRBD1	many	TRBV14	TRBJ2-4	CASSQTPLKNRQGRNIQYF	TGTGCCAGCAGCCAAACTCCCCTCAAAAACCGACAGGGTCGGAACATTCAGTACTTC
-	many	TRBV6-6	TRBJ2-7	CASRETGYEQYF	TGTGCCAGCCGGGAGACAGGCTACGAGCAGTACTTC
-	many	TRBV28	TRBJ1-5	CASIGSVYSNQPQHF	TGTGCCAGCATAGGTTCAGTTTATAGCAATCAGCCCCAGCATTTT
-	-	TRBV5-4	TRBJ2-2	CASSYRDRNTGELFF	TGTGCCAGCAGCTACCGGGACCGAAACACCGGGGAGCTGTTTTTT
-	few	TRBV5-1	TRBJ2-2	CASSLGIRGLANTGELFF	TGCGCCAGCAGCTTGGGCATAAGGGGCCTCGCGAACACCGGGGAGCTGTTTTTT
-	few	TRBV16	TRBJ1-4	CASSQSQPAANEKLFF	TGTGCCAGCAGCCAATCCCAGCCAGCCGCAAATGAAAAACTGTTTTTT
TRBD2	many	TRBV29-1	TRBJ2-3	CSGRTSGSGDTQYF	TGCAGCGGAAGGACTAGCGGGAGCGGGGATACGCAGTATTTT
-	-	TRBV20-1	TRBJ1-4	CSATRGGEATNEKLFF	TGCAGTGCCACTAGGGGCGGTGAGGCGACTAATGAAAAACTGTTTTTT
-	few	TRBV4-2	TRBJ1-2	CASSQDTGDYGYTF	TGTGCCAGCAGCCAAGATACGGGGGACTATGGCTACACCTTC
TRBD2	few	TRBV28	TRBJ2-1	CASNLPPGTSGPEQFF	TGTGCCAGCAACCTCCCCCCCGGGACTAGCGGCCCTGAGCAGTTCTTC
TRBD2	few	TRBV19	TRBJ2-4	CSSGGSTLAKNIQYF	TGCTCTAGCGGGGGGAGCACGCTAGCCAAAAACATTCAGTACTTC
-	many	TRBV7-9	TRBJ1-4	CASSLDGNRNEKLFF	TGTGCCAGCAGCTTAGATGGCAACCGAAATGAAAAACTGTTTTTT
-	-	TRBV7-2	TRBJ1-2	CASSRGEAYGYTF	TGTGCCAGCAGCAGGGGCGAAGCCTATGGCTACACCTTC
-	many	TRBV7-2	TRBJ2-7	CASSLAPHYEQYF	TGTGCCAGCAGCTTAGCCCCGCACTACGAGCAGTACTTC
-	many	TRBV11-2	TRBJ2-7	CASSLGLEQYF	TGTGCCAGCAGCTTAGGGTTAGAGCAGTACTTC
-	many	TRBV7-9	TRBJ2-2	CASRKTGWELFF	TGTGCCAGCAGAAAGACAGGATGGGAGCTGTTTTTT
-	few	TRBV9	TRBJ1-1	CASSVLQGPTTEAFF	TGTGCCAGCAGCGTACTGCAGGGCCCCACGACTGAAGCTTTCTTT
-	many	TRBV4-3	TRBJ2-5	CASSQDLYGNQETQYF	TGCGCCAGCAGCCAAGATTTGTACGGGAACCAAGAGACCCAGTACTTC
-	-	TRBV6-1	TRBJ1-5	CASGLGQPQHF	TGTGCCAGCGGACTAGGCCAGCCCCAGCATTTT
TRBD1	many	TRBV12-3/TRBV12-4	TRBJ2-7	CASSAGDRAYEQYF	TGTGCCAGCAGCGCTGGGGACAGGGCCTACGAGCAGTACTTC
-	many	TRBV20-1	TRBJ1-5	CSARDRAQPQHF	TGCAGTGCTAGAGACAGGGCTCAGCCCCAGCATTTT
TRBD2	many	TRBV7-9	TRBJ2-1	CASSLVASGSVNEQFF	TGTGCCAGCAGCTTAGTGGCTAGCGGGAGCGTCAATGAGCAGTTCTTC
TRBD2	few	TRBV5-4	TRBJ2-1	CASSSGLAGGLVYNEQFF	TGTGCCAGCAGCTCGGGACTAGCGGGGGGGTTGGTCTACAATGAGCAGTTCTTC
-	many	TRBV11-2	TRBJ1-1	CASSLSTANTEAFF	TGTGCCAGCAGCTTATCGACAGCGAACACTGAAGCTTTCTTT
-	many	TRBV6-1	TRBJ2-1	CASSEAPGATILSSYNEQFF	TGTGCCAGCAGTGAAGCGCCCGGGGCCACAATTCTAAGCTCCTACAATGAGCAGTTCTTC
-	few	TRBV7-2	TRBJ2-6	CASSLTRRGSGANVLTF	TGTGCCAGCAGCTTAACACGGAGAGGCTCTGGGGCCAACGTCCTGACTTTC
-	-	TRBV20-1	TRBJ1-5	CSARGQGNSNQPQHF	TGCAGTGCCAGAGGGCAGGGCAATAGCAATCAGCCCCAGCATTTT
-	few	TRBV10-3	TRBJ2-3	CAIKRGPTDTQYF	TGTGCCATCAAACGGGGGCCCACGGATACGCAGTATTTT
TRBD2	few	TRBV7-2	TRBJ2-5	CASSPWTSGGQETQYF	TGTGCCAGCAGCCCCTGGACTAGCGGGGGCCAAGAGACCCAGTACTTC
TRBD2	few	TRBV7-2	TRBJ2-2	CASSLLAGGPLETGELFF	TGTGCCAGCAGCTTACTAGCGGGAGGGCCTTTGGAAACCGGGGAGCTGTTTTTT
TRBD2	-	TRBV3-1	TRBJ2-3	CASSQERTSAGTDTQYF	TGTGCCAGCAGCCAAGAGAGGACTAGCGCCGGCACAGATACGCAGTATTTT
TRBD2	-	TRBV12-3/TRBV12-4	TRBJ2-2	CASSLRLAGNTGELFF	TGTGCCAGCAGTTTAAGGCTAGCGGGGAACACCGGGGAGCTGTTTTTT
-	-	TRBV18	TRBJ2-5	CASSPPGETQYF	TGTGCCAGCTCACCACCCGGGGAGACCCAGTACTTC
-	many	TRBV27	TRBJ2-7	CASSPSRGPYEQYF	TGTGCCAGCAGTCCCTCCAGGGGACCCTACGAGCAGTACTTC
-	many	TRBV20-1	TRBJ1-1	CSANAGKAFF	TGCAGTGCTAACGCAGGGAAAGCTTTCTTT
TRBD2	few	TRBV3-1	TRBJ2-1	CASSQARGASYNEQFF	TGTGCCAGCAGCCAAGCGCGGGGGGCCTCCTACAATGAGCAGTTCTTC
TRBD1	few	TRBV28	TRBJ2-7	CASSLPRGTGSYEQYF	TGTGCCAGCAGTTTACCAAGAGGGACAGGCTCCTACGAGCAGTACTTC
-	many	TRBV11-2	TRBJ2-5	CASSVGTAGPQYF	TGTGCCAGCAGCGTTGGGACGGCGGGGCCCCAGTACTTC
TRBD1	many	TRBV28	TRBJ1-1	CASRSQGTLEAFF	TGTGCCAGCAGGTCACAGGGGACCCTTGAAGCTTTCTTT
-	many	TRBV12-3/TRBV12-4	TRBJ2-3	CASSLVDTQYF	TGTGCCAGCAGTTTGGTTGATACGCAGTATTTT
TRBD2	-	TRBV20-1	TRBJ2-1	CSARQLAESYNEQFF	TGCAGTGCTAGACAACTAGCGGAATCCTACAATGAGCAGTTCTTC
-	-	TRBV20-1	TRBJ2-5	CSAGIQVGETQYF	TGCAGTGCTGGCATACAGGTTGGAGAGACCCAGTACTTC
-	many	TRBV3-1	TRBJ1-3	CASSQEGWGNTIYF	TGTGCCAGCAGCCAAGAAGGGTGGGGAAACACCATATATTTT
TRBD1	few	TRBV5-1	TRBJ2-7	CASSQGQGILEQYF	TGCGCCAGCAGCCAAGGACAGGGGATACTCGAGCAGTACTTC
-	many	TRBV7-9	TRBJ2-1	CASSLVQGWEQFF	TGTGCCAGCAGCTTAGTTCAGGGATGGGAGCAGTTCTTC
-	few	TRBV6-1	TRBJ2-6	CASHTSSGANVLTF	TGTGCCAGCCATACTAGCTCTGGGGCCAACGTCCTGACTTTC
TRBD2	many	TRBV6-4	TRBJ2-3	CASSDSSSGGPDTQYF	TGTGCCAGCAGTGACTCGAGTAGCGGGGGACCAGATACGCAGTATTTT
-	-	TRBV12-3/TRBV12-4	TRBJ1-2	CASSRLPEGYTF	TGTGCCAGCAGTAGACTACCTGAGGGCTACACCTTC
-	many	TRBV29-1	TRBJ2-4	CSVRAAKNIQYF	TGCAGCGTTAGGGCAGCCAAAAACATTCAGTACTTC